The clone carrying this T cell receptor (beta chain) is termed medium-sized. The CDR3 extends over 12 amino acids. Germline lookup yields CDR1 MDHEN and CDR2 SYDVKM. Deletions cut 8 bases from V and 3 bases from J, with 11 bases between. These data belong to a study of metastatic and nonmetastatic thyroid tumors. Patients underwent thyroid surgery, and none had received any treatment before it. TCRdb re-called clones via MiXCR from the PCR reads. The sample carries about 16,000 clones, roughly 13% recorded once. This receptor was identified in a female donor with papillary thyroid cancer or a benign thyroid nodule (not recorded which). Some clones in this sample may be carry-over from other donors' samples. Sequenced input: blood. The rearrangement uses TRBV28 and TRBJ2-7; no firm D call. The CDR3 sequence: CASGSSDYEQYF. The CDR3 DNA sequence: TGTGCCAGCGGTAGCTCCGACTACGAGCAGTACTTC. The full variable domain, its missing parts supplied by reference TRBV28 and TRBJ2-7, is DVKVTQSSRYLVKRTGEKVFLECVQDMDHENMFWYRQDPGLGLRLIYFSYDVKMKEKGDIPEGYSVSREKKERFSLILESASTNQTSMYLCASGSSDYEQYFGPGTRLTVT.